The source of this T cell receptor beta chain is a study of sequential checkpoint blockade in melanoma. Whole-study context: After both sequences, patients received maintenance nivolumab. TCRβ was sequenced from DNA of 91 pretreatment tumors.

Method: immunoSEQ multiplex PCR; TCRdb's copy keeps in-frame clones and lacks some. The repertoire holds some 10,000 clones, with about 23% as singletons. Points from the study as a whole: Mutational load did not correlate with tumor T-cell fraction or clonality. Clinical benefit was about 30 times likelier when tumor T-cell fraction and clonality increased.

This CDR3 has 18 residues. Trimming at V came to 0 bases and at J to 6 bases, leaving 14 bases not matched to a gene. As for treatment: randomized to nivolumab then ipilimumab (arm A) or the reverse (arm B). About this clone itself: What it binds is not known.

The gene calls are TRBV23-1 and TRBJ1-5; TRBD1 matches 7 bases. TRBV23-1 is an open reading frame whose function is uncertain. The TCR originated in a human donor with melanoma. The specimen comprised tumor tissue (inferred from file names), sampled from a patient given nivolumab and ipilimumab in sequence. In DNA form, the CDR3 reads TGCGCCAGCAGTCAATCACAGGGGCCCTTGGGATACATTCAGCCCCAGCATTTT. Translated, it gives CASSQSQGPLGYIQPQHF.